These T cell receptor beta chains were read from a single sample in a study of blood T cell repertoires in COVID-19. The data were produced by immunoSEQ multiplex PCR, yet TCRdb's version contains in-frame clones alone and is incomplete. Of under 85,000 clones listed, 89% are singletons. Sequenced sample: peripheral blood. All receptors come from a man between 65 and 85 years old with active or convalescent COVID-19. Both conserved end residues are part of each CDR3. The D gene is left open where the match is weak. Clone size is not always given. Where it is, it says once, few, many or a class for expanded clones.

d_call	clone_size	j_call	v_call	cdr3_nt	cdr3_aa
-	once	TRBJ1-4	TRBV18	TGTGCCAGCTCACCATCCCTCGGGGGTGAAAAACTGTTTTTT	CASSPSLGGEKLFF
-	-	TRBJ1-2	TRBV5-6	TGTGCCAGCAGCTCCCAGGGGACCTATGGCTACACCTTC	CASSSQGTYGYTF
TRBD2	-	TRBJ2-1	TRBV6-2/TRBV6-3	TGTGCCAGCAGTCGGACTAGCGGGGGTTCCAATGAGCAGTTCTTC	CASSRTSGGSNEQFF
TRBD1	once	TRBJ2-1	TRBV14	TGTGCCAGCAGCCTCCAAACGGGGACAGGGAAACTTGAGCAGTTCTTC	CASSLQTGTGKLEQFF
TRBD1	-	TRBJ1-2	TRBV19	TGTGCCAGTAGTACGGGACAGGGGAACTATGGCTACACCTTC	CASSTGQGNYGYTF
TRBD2	-	TRBJ2-5	TRBV28	TGTGCCAGCACCACTAGGCGGGAGGGACCCCGGGAGACCCAGTACTTC	CASTTRREGPRETQYF
-	-	TRBJ1-1	TRBV3-1/TRBV3-2	TGTGCCAGCAGCCGCAAGAAAGGAGAGATTGAAGCTTTCTTT	CASSRKKGEIEAFF
TRBD2	-	TRBJ2-1	TRBV9	TGTGCCAGCAGCGTAACTACTCACGGGAGGGATGAGCAGTTCTTC	CASSVTTHGRDEQFF
TRBD1	-	TRBJ1-5	TRBV28	TGTGCCAGCAGTTCGGGGACGCGGGACAGAATTCAGCCCCAGCATTTT	CASSSGTRDRIQPQHF
-	-	TRBJ1-5	TRBV5-1	TGCGCCAGCAGCTTGGGTAGTAATCAGCCCCAGCATTTT	CASSLGSNQPQHF
TRBD1	-	TRBJ1-6	TRBV14	TGTGCCAGCAGCCAAGCCGGGACAGTGACAAATTCACCCCTCCACTTT	CASSQAGTVTNSPLHF
TRBD1	-	TRBJ2-7	TRBV6-5	TGTGCCAGCAGCCGACAGGGGGCGCTTTACGAGCAGTACTTC	CASSRQGALYEQYF
TRBD1	once	TRBJ1-1	TRBV2	TGTGCCAGCAGTGGACAGGGTATGGTGAACACTGAAGCTTTCTTT	CASSGQGMVNTEAFF
TRBD1	-	TRBJ1-3	TRBV5-1	TGCGCCAGCAGCGCGACAGGGTACGGAAACACCATATATTTT	CASSATGYGNTIYF
TRBD1	-	TRBJ2-7	TRBV9	TGTGCCAGCAGCGTAGGGCAGGGGGCCTACGAGCAGTACTTC	CASSVGQGAYEQYF
-	-	TRBJ1-5	TRBV6-5	TGTGCCAGCAGTTACTCGTTAACAGGGAATCAGCCCCAGCATTTT	CASSYSLTGNQPQHF
TRBD1	once	TRBJ1-2	TRBV3-1/TRBV3-2	TGTGCCAGCAGCCTAGGACAGGGTCGAAGTCATGGCTACACCTTC	CASSLGQGRSHGYTF
TRBD1	-	TRBJ2-2	TRBV6-2/TRBV6-3	TGTGCCAGCAGTTACAGGGGGCTCCCCGGGCCCAAGGAGCTGTTTTTT	CASSYRGLPGPKELFF
TRBD2	-	TRBJ2-1	TRBV7-2	TGTGCCAGCAGCTTAGGTAGCGGGGGGACAACTTACAATGAGCAGTTCTTC	CASSLGSGGTTYNEQFF
-	once	TRBJ2-3	TRBV7-8	TGTGCCAGCAGCTCCCCGGGGCTCGAGGCGGGGGATACGCAGTATTTT	CASSSPGLEAGDTQYF
TRBD1	-	TRBJ1-1	TRBV11-2	TGTGCCAGCAGCTCAACAGGGGGCGCGGGAACTGAAGCTTTCTTT	CASSSTGGAGTEAFF
-	-	TRBJ1-1	TRBV28	TGTGCCAGCAGTTTTAGACAGATGAACACTGAAGCTTTCTTT	CASSFRQMNTEAFF
-	-	TRBJ1-4	TRBV30	TGTGCCTGGAGTGTACAGGGACTAGGGGAACTGTTTTTT	CAWSVQGLGELFF
-	-	TRBJ2-5	TRBV7-2	TGTGCCAGCAGCTTAGCAGGCGGGAAGACCCAGTACTTC	CASSLAGGKTQYF
TRBD2	once	TRBJ2-1	TRBV7-8	TGTGCCAGCAGGGAAGGGCGGGGGGAGCAGTTCTTC	CASREGRGEQFF
-	few	TRBJ1-5	TRBV5-8	TGTGCCAGCAGCTTCATCAGTACGCTGAATCAGCCCCAGCATTTT	CASSFISTLNQPQHF
-	few	TRBJ2-7	TRBV3-1/TRBV3-2	TGTGCCAGCAGCCAAGGGCTAGCGACGGACTACGAGCAGTACTTC	CASSQGLATDYEQYF
TRBD1	once	TRBJ1-5	TRBV19	TGTGCCAGTAGTTTCACAGGGGGCAATCAGCCCCAGCATTTT	CASSFTGGNQPQHF
-	once	TRBJ1-1	TRBV2	TGTGCCAGCAGTGGAGCTCGGGGGACGACTGAAGCTTTCTTT	CASSGARGTTEAFF
-	-	TRBJ1-2	TRBV12-3/TRBV12-4	TGTGCCAGCAGTTACACCAACTATGGCTACACCTTC	CASSYTNYGYTF
-	-	TRBJ1-1	TRBV5-6	TGTGCCAGCAGCGCAATCCGGACAGTTGAAGCTTTCTTT	CASSAIRTVEAFF
-	-	TRBJ1-3	TRBV13	TGTGCCAGCACCTACTCTGCCGGAAACACCATATATTTT	CASTYSAGNTIYF
-	-	TRBJ1-3	TRBV11-2	TGTGCCAGCAGCTTAGGGGCGGGCGGGGAACACCATATATATTTT	CASSLGAGGEHHIYF
-	-	TRBJ1-2	TRBV11-2	TGTGCCAGCAGCTCCCATAGATCCCCCACTAACTATGGCTACACCTTC	CASSSHRSPTNYGYTF
-	once	TRBJ2-5	TRBV11-2	TGTGCCAGCAGCATCGCCCGGGAAGAGACCCAGTACTTC	CASSIAREETQYF
-	-	TRBJ1-6	TRBV27	TGTGCCAGCTCATGGAGGGGTCGGTCACCCCTCCACTTT	CASSWRGRSPLHF
TRBD1	-	TRBJ2-7	TRBV5-5	TGTGCCAGCAGCCTGGGACAGCACCGCTACGAGCAGTACTTC	CASSLGQHRYEQYF
-	-	TRBJ1-1	TRBV9	TGTGCCAGCAGCGTAGGTATGAGAGGCACTGAAGCTTTCTTT	CASSVGMRGTEAFF
TRBD1	-	TRBJ2-7	TRBV30	TGTGCCTGGAGCCTCGCCCTACAGGGGAGTCAGTACTTC	CAWSLALQGSQYF
TRBD1	few	TRBJ1-2	TRBV6-2/TRBV6-3	TGTGCCAGCAGTCGCCCGGGACAGTTCTATGGCTACACCTTC	CASSRPGQFYGYTF
-	once	TRBJ1-2	TRBV7-2	TGTGCCAGCAGCTTAGTTCCAGGGATATCCTATCGCTACACCTTC	CASSLVPGISYRYTF
-	-	TRBJ1-5	TRBV5-1	TGCGCCAGCAGCTTGGAAGGGGGACAGCCCCAGCATTTT	CASSLEGGQPQHF
TRBD1	-	TRBJ1-2	TRBV6-1	TGTGCCAGCAGTGATAATGCCAGACAGGGGGGCTACACCTTC	CASSDNARQGGYTF
TRBD1	-	TRBJ1-2	TRBV29-1	TGCAGCGCAAGGACAGGGAACTATGGCTACACCTTC	CSARTGNYGYTF
-	-	TRBJ1-6	TRBV5-6	TGTGCCAGCACCCAAGACAGCTCCTATAATTCACCCCTCCACTTT	CASTQDSSYNSPLHF
-	-	TRBJ2-7	TRBV28	TGTGCCAGCAAACGTGGGGGGGCAGACAACTCCTACGAGCAGTACTTC	CASKRGGADNSYEQYF
TRBD1	-	TRBJ2-7	TRBV5-1	TGCGCCAGCAGCGCGCAGACAGGGGGCTCCTACGAGCAGTACTTC	CASSAQTGGSYEQYF
-	-	TRBJ2-7	TRBV7-9	TGTGCCAGCAGCTTAGTAGGCCAGGGCTACGAGCAGTACTTC	CASSLVGQGYEQYF
TRBD1	once	TRBJ1-1	TRBV9	TGTGCCAGCAGCGCGACAGGGGCCGGGAACACTGAAGCTTTCTTT	CASSATGAGNTEAFF
TRBD1	-	TRBJ1-5	TRBV7-8	TGTGCCAGCAGCAGAACAGGGGGGGCCCCCTATCAGCCCCAGCATTTT	CASSRTGGAPYQPQHF
-	-	TRBJ1-1	TRBV5-1	TGCGCCAGCAGCCCGATCCCAGATATGAACACTGAAGCTTTCTTT	CASSPIPDMNTEAFF
TRBD1	-	TRBJ2-2	TRBV9	TGTGCCAGCAGCGGACAGGGGGCGATTTTAAGCACCGGGGAGCTGTTTTTT	CASSGQGAILSTGELFF